This section outlines one T cell receptor (beta chain) sequence together with its context. Its antigen is unknown. No qualities accompany the bases; no much larger clone lies one base away. This specimen comes from a study of radiotherapy plus CTLA-4 blockade in lung cancer (dated by TCRdb to about 2018). The study in broad terms: Objective responses occurred in around 20% of enrolled patients, and around 30% achieved disease control. Points the paper makes about the study in general: After treatment with radiotherapy and ipilimumab, TCR clones that originated in tumors expanded in peripheral blood. Early dynamic changes in blood T cell clones, together with increased serum interferon-beta after radiation, were reported as the strongest predictors of response.

Library preparation was by the immunoSEQ multiplex PCR assay. TCRdb's version of the immuneACCESS table is confined to in-frame rearrangements and falls short of the full clone set. An unresolved V gene accounts for under half of the shortfall where checked; the remainder is of unknown origin. This sample comprises 75,000 to 100,000 clones, around 86% of them detected only once. Clones ranked in the top ten supply roughly 3.5% of the sample. There are 18 amino acids in the CDR3, from cysteine to phenylalanine inclusive. The only DNA kept is the CDR3, 54 bases in frame from the first base. The germline V gene sets CDR1 to LGHNA and CDR2 to YNFKEQ. The junction shows trimming of 3 bases on V and 5 bases on J, and the gene matches do not reach 13 bases of it. The study evaluated CTLA-4 blockade (ipilimumab) given together with focal radiation therapy in patients who had chemo-refractory metastatic non-small-cell lung cancer.

The chain was built from TRBV4-2 and TRBJ2-2, with 9 bases matching TRBD2. Source: peripheral blood, taken from a patient treated with radiotherapy plus ipilimumab. The receptor comes from a human donor with non-small cell lung cancer who had a partial response to radiotherapy plus ipilimumab. The nucleotide sequence is given as TGTGCCAGCAGCCAGGGGGGGCCAGCGGGAGGTGGGACCGGGGAGCTGTTTTTT. Translated, it reads CASSQGGPAGGGTGELFF.